This T cell receptor beta chain was retrieved from a study of shared clonotypes between healthy human individuals. In regard to this clone: Its target is unknown.

Sequencing used immunoSEQ multiplex PCR; TCRdb keeps in-frame clones, though not all of them. The sample shows 2,100,000 or so clones, roughly 95% of them seen only once. This CDR3 has 13 amino acids. Germline V gives CDR1 GTSNPN, CDR2 SVGIG (reference sequence). V lost 2 bases to trimming and J lost 4 bases; unmatched junction nucleotides: 1. Study-level points and caveats: Naive subsets usually exceeded memory subsets in estimated richness.

The chain links TRBV30 to TRBJ1-3; 8 bases line up with TRBD1. This clonotype was sampled from a man between 18 and 35 years old in good health. Sequencing input: naive CD4+ T cells sorted from blood. Subset in this sample: CD45RA+ positively selected. The CDR3: CAWSSGGGNTIYF. The CDR3 bases are TGTGCCTGGAGTTCAGGGGGCGGAAACACCATATATTTT.